The entry below describes one T cell receptor beta chain. As yet, its antigen is unknown. The entry originates in a study of cytomegalovirus exposure and HLA in healthy donors. In the PCR, 60 Vbeta and 13 Jbeta primers were used. Profiling relied on immunoSEQ multiplex PCR, and the TCRdb table lists in-frame clones only, not all of them. The table shows 150,000 to 200,000 clones, with approximately 84% occurring only once. Study-wide results and limits: Within the data, a cluster of highly shared sequence variants was likely a sequencing artifact. CMV serostatus stood as the only immune exposure information on hand.

Germline CDR1 reads SQVTM; CDR2 reads ANQGSEA. Trimming removed 3 bases from V and 7 bases from J; junction bases left unmatched: 7. This CDR3 has 14 residues. Among the donors, all were healthy bone marrow donors. The chain is built from TRBV29-1 and TRBJ1-2; 11 bases line up with TRBD1. Sequenced material: PBMCs. The TCR was taken from a boy aged 10-17 years in good health and CMV-seronegative. The CDR3, as DNA: TGCAGCGTTGACCTCGGACAGGGGGCGCGTGGCTACACCTTC. Protein: CSVDLGQGARGYTF.